Below, one TCR beta chain is given with its context. No antigen is known for it. These data are taken from a study of T cells in narcolepsy. Study-wide points: Reportedly, autoreactive clonotypes were serially detected in patients' blood but not controls'. Autoreactive HCRT-specific and TRIB2-specific clonotypes were marked in same-patient CSF-versus-blood CD4+ comparisons. In some patient and control memory CD4+ samples, autoreactive clones were absent.

With 4 bases removed from V and 4 bases from J, the gap between germline ends came to 11 bases. CDR3 length equals 14 residues. Per the germline V gene, CDR1 is SGHTA and CDR2 is FQGNSA. The data were produced by immunoSEQ multiplex PCR, yet TCRdb's version contains in-frame clones alone and is incomplete. The sample has around 22,000 clones, 81% seen once. The sequence was collected from a human donor in good health. Sample: memory (CD45RA-) CD4+ T cells from blood. J is TRBJ1-5 and V is TRBV7-2, with D perhaps matching TRBD1 (5 bases). The CDR3 protein is CASSWKGENQPQHF. The CDR3 DNA follows: TGTGCCAGCAGCTGGAAAGGGGAGAATCAGCCCCAGCATTTT.